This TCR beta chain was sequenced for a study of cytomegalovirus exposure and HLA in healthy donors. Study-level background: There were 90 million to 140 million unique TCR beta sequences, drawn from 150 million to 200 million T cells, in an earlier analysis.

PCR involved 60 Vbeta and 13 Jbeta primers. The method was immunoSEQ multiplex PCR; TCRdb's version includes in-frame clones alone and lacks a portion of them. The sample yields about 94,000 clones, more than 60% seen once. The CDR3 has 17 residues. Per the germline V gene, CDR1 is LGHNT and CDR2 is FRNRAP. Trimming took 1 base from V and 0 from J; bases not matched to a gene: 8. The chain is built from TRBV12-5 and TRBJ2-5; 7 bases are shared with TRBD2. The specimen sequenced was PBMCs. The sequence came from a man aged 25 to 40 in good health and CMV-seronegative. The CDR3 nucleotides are TGTGCTAGTGGTTTGGGACGAGCTAGCGGCGACCAAGAGACCCAGTACTTC. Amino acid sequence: CASGLGRASGDQETQYF.